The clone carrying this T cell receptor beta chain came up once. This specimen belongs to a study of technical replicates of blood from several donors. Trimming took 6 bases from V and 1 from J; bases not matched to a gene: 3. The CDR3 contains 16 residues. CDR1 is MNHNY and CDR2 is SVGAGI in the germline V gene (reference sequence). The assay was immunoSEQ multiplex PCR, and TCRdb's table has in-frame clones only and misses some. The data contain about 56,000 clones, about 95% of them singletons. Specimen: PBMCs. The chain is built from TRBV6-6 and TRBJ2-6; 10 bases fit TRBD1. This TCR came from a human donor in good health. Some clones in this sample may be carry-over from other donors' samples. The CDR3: CASRTGGPSGANVLTF. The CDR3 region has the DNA TGTGCCAGCAGGACAGGGGGCCCATCTGGGGCCAACGTCCTGACTTTC.